A single sample is the source of the 18 T cell receptor beta chains below, sequenced in a study of Ad26.COV2.S vaccination and SARS-CoV-2 variants. The data were produced by immunoSEQ multiplex PCR, yet TCRdb's version contains in-frame clones alone and is incomplete. Among about 380,000 clones, around four fifths were seen once, and the ten largest hold around 7.4%. Treatment meaning: around 19 received Ad26.COV2.S at low or high dose, single or two shots; several received placebo; per-sample allocation not given. All samples were drawn on day 63, counting from the first vaccine or placebo injection. The sequencing here drew on peripheral blood, taken in a trial of Ad26.COV2.S vaccine versus placebo. These receptors were taken from a person between 18 and 65 years old who received the Ad26.COV2.S COVID-19 vaccine or a placebo.

The chain employs TRBV5-1 and TRBJ2-7; possible D gene TRBD1, 6 bases. The CDR3 has 11 amino acids. Germline loops: CDR1 SGHRS, CDR2 YFSETQ. The V end was cut by 5 bases, the J end by 6 bases, with 9 bases between. The CDR3 DNA is TGCGCCAGCAGTTTCAGGGGCGAGCAGTACTTC. Amino acid sequence: CASSFRGEQYF.

Comment on this clone: Additional DNA sequences in this sample encode the identical CDR3. V and J are TRBV5-1 and TRBJ1-2; TRBD1 matches at 7 bases. The V segment lost 4 bases and the J segment 3 bases; nucleotides outside the gene matches: 3. The length of the CDR3 is 13 residues. The germline V gene encodes CDR1 SGHRS and CDR2 YFSETQ. CDR3 sequence: CASSTGTDYGYTF. The CDR3 DNA sequence: TGCGCCAGCAGCACCGGGACAGACTATGGCTACACCTTC.

This clone was recorded once. This sequence joins TRBV7-8 and TRBJ1-6; D is unresolved. V lost 5 bases and J 8 bases, leaving 13 bases between the germline ends. Germline CDR1 is SGHVS and CDR2 is FQNEAQ. This CDR3 is 14 amino acids long. This chain's CDR3 is CASSPDGEDSPLHF. The CDR3 coding sequence is TGTGCCAGCAGCCCGGACGGGGAGGATTCACCCCTCCACTTT.

As regards this clone: A read error may account for a junction end that differs from germline. The CDR3 here is CASSGVRAKNFQYF. For the CDR3, the DNA is TGTGCCAGCAGCGGGGTCAGGGCCAAAAACTTTCAGTACTTC. The chain joins TRBV7-2 to TRBJ2-4; D is perhaps TRBD1 (5 bases). The CDR3 contains 14 residues. Germline values: CDR1 SGHTA, CDR2 FQGNSA.

The rearrangement links TRBV6-2 or TRBV6-3 to TRBJ1-3; D is unresolved. The CDR3 has 15 residues. Deletions cut 2 bases from V and 0 bases from J, with 8 bases between. Germline CDR1 reads MNHEY; CDR2 reads SVGEGT. CDR3 amino acids: CASSYGHNSGNTIYF. CDR3 DNA sequence: TGTGCCAGCAGTTACGGTCACAACTCTGGAAACACCATATATTTT.

The chain carries TRBV5-1 and TRBJ2-1; D perhaps matches TRBD2 (5 bases). CDR1 is SGHRS and CDR2 is YFSETQ in the germline V gene. The CDR3 totals 13 residues. Trimming shortened V by 1 base and J by 10 bases, and 12 bases separated the two germline ends. This CDR3 reads CASSLWETSEQFF. In DNA form, the CDR3 reads TGCGCCAGCAGCTTGTGGGAGACGAGCGAGCAGTTCTTC.

The J gene is TRBJ1-1, the V gene TRBV29-1; a possible D gene is TRBD1 (5 bases). CDR1 SQVTM and CDR2 ANQGSEA come from the germline V gene. Trimming cost V 7 bases and J 3 bases, with 15 bases left between them. This CDR3 spans 13 amino acids. The CDR3 loop is CSAPMGVDTEAFF. The CDR3 region has the DNA TGCAGCGCCCCGATGGGGGTGGACACTGAAGCTTTCTTT. The whole variable domain, remainder taken from reference TRBV29-1 and TRBJ1-1, is SAVISQKPSRDICQRGTSLTIQCQVDSQVTMMFWYRQQPGQSLTLIATANQGSEATYESGFVIDKFPISRPNLTFSTLTVSNMSPEDSSIYLCSAPMGVDTEAFFGQGTRLTVV.

The CDR3 DNA is TGTGCCAGCAGTGAACTTAGGGCGGGAGGCGAAGAGACCCAGTACTTC. This sequence encodes CASSELRAGGEETQYF. The V gene is TRBV6-1, the J gene TRBJ2-5; TRBD2 agrees at 8 bases. CDR3 size: 16 residues. V was pared by 2 bases and J by 3 bases, with 8 bases of the junction left unmatched. The germline V gene has CDR1 MNHNS and CDR2 SASEGT.

The rearrangement joins TRBV5-1 to TRBJ1-1; D unresolved. Trimming removed 7 bases from V and 4 bases from J, with 17 bases in between. Germline CDR1 reads SGHRS; CDR2 reads YFSETQ. The CDR3 is 14 amino acids. The CDR3 reads CASATGWRTTEAFF. The CDR3, as DNA: TGCGCCAGCGCCACGGGATGGAGGACCACTGAAGCTTTCTTT.

The chain combines TRBV19 with TRBJ1-6, with D possibly being TRBD1 (6 bases). CDR3 size: 14 residues. Trimming took off 5 bases at V and 6 bases at J, with 11 bases between the two ends. Germline values: CDR1 LNHDA, CDR2 SQIVND (reference sequence). The CDR3 DNA reads TGTGCCAGTAGTGCACAGGGAAGTAATTCACCCCTCCACTTT. It encodes CASSAQGSNSPLHF.

This clone was detected only once. Other nucleotide sequences from this sample produce the same CDR3. The chain combines TRBV3-1 (or the pseudogene TRBV3-2) with TRBJ2-2; D gene unclear. V was shortened by 1 base and J by 4 bases, with 4 bases between the two germline ends. Germline CDR1 and CDR2: LGHDT and YNNKEL (reference sequence). The length of the CDR3 is 13 residues. In nucleotides, the CDR3 is TGTGCCAGCAGCCAAGGTCTCACCGGGGAGCTGTTTTTT. Protein sequence: CASSQGLTGELFF.

This chain uses TRBV6-2 or TRBV6-3 with TRBJ1-6; D is possibly TRBD1 (5 bases). The CDR3 has 15 residues. The germline V gene has CDR1 MNHEY and CDR2 SVGEGT. Trimming removed 2 bases at V and 10 bases at J, with 15 bases between. CDR3 coding DNA: TGTGCCAGCAGTTACCGGAGGGGATCTTTGTCACCCCTCCACTTT. Translating it yields CASSYRRGSLSPLHF.

The chain employs TRBV5-1 and TRBJ2-5; perhaps TRBD1 as D (5 bases). CDR1 is SGHRS and CDR2 is YFSETQ in the germline V gene. V lost 2 bases to trimming and J lost 2 bases, with 13 bases between them. The CDR3 runs 15 residues. CDR3 sequence (DNA): TGCGCCAGCAGCTTACAGGCAGGTTTACAAGAGACCCAGTACTTC. Its protein is CASSLQAGLQETQYF.

The chain is built from TRBV15 and TRBJ1-2, with 7 bases matching TRBD1. Germline trimming cut 3 bases from V and 8 bases from J; bases unmatched to any gene: 12. Germline CDR1 and CDR2: LNHNV and YYDKDF (reference sequence). The CDR3 loop spans 15 amino acids. The DNA for the CDR3 is TGTGCCACCAGCAGGGGCCGATTGACAGGGTCAGGCTACACCTTC. Protein sequence: CATSRGRLTGSGYTF. The full variable domain, with the rest looked up from reference TRBV15 and TRBJ1-2, is DAMVIQNPRYQVTQFGKPVTLSCSQTLNHNVMYWYQQKSSQAPKLLFHYYDKDFNNEADTPDNFQSRRPNTSFCFLDIRSPGLGDTAMYLCATSRGRLTGSGYTFGSGTRLTVV.

The V and J genes are TRBV2 and TRBJ2-1; possibly TRBD1 for D (6 bases). Looked up from germline, CDR1 is SNHLY and CDR2 is FYNNEI. This CDR3 has 15 residues. Trimming took 4 bases from V and 7 from J, leaving 17 bases between them. This CDR3 is CASSANQGTANEQFF. CDR3 bases: TGTGCCAGCAGTGCTAACCAGGGGACCGCGAATGAGCAGTTCTTC. Using reference TRBV2 and TRBJ2-1 for the parts outside the CDR3, the full variable domain is EPEVTQTPSHQVTQMGQEVILRCVPISNHLYFYWYRQILGQKVEFLVSFYNNEISEKSEIFDDQFSVERPDGSNFTLKIRSTKLEDSAMYFCASSANQGTANEQFFGPGTRLTVL.

This sequence joins TRBV6-5 and TRBJ2-2, with no clear D. The CDR3 sequence is 13 residues long. Germline-derived CDR1 and CDR2 are MNHEY and SVGAGI. V lost 2 bases and J lost 3, with 4 bases in between. The CDR3, as DNA: TGTGCCAGCAGTTACGTGGACACCGGGGAGCTGTTTTTT. Its protein is CASSYVDTGELFF.

With respect to this clone: This specimen includes other DNA sequences encoding the same CDR3. This sequence joins TRBV6-5 and TRBJ2-7, with 9 bases lining up with TRBD1. V dropped 2 bases and J dropped 5; count of bases not matched to a gene: 4. CDR3 size: 14 residues. Germline V gives CDR1 MNHEY, CDR2 SVGAGI. CDR3 in amino acids: CASSYGGQGNEQYF. DNA of the CDR3: TGTGCCAGCAGTTACGGGGGACAGGGTAACGAGCAGTACTTC.

The sample holds one count of this clone. The chain joins TRBV18 to TRBJ2-5; D gene unclear. Germline assignment: CDR1 KGHSH and CDR2 LQKENI. The CDR3 spans 14 residues. The germline V and J ends were trimmed by 3 bases and 1 base, with 9 bases remaining between them. Here the CDR3 reads CASSPSPRQETQYF. As DNA, the CDR3 is TGTGCCAGCTCACCGTCCCCCCGCCAAGAGACCCAGTACTTC.